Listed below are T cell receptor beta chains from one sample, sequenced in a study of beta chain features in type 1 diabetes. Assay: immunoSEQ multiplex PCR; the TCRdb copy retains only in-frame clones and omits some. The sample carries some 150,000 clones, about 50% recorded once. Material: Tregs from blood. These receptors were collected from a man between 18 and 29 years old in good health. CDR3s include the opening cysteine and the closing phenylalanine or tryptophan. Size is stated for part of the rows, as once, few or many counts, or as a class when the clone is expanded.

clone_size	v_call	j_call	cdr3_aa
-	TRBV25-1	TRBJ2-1	CASSPPGVAGKTYEQFF
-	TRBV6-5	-	CASSATGIHSYEQYF
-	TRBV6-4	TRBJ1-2	CASSEFLYYGYTF
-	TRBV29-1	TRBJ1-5	CSAQGQPGQPQHF
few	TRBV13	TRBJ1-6	CASSFSWRGLGNSPLHF
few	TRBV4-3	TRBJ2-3	CASSQDRGRQRDTQYF
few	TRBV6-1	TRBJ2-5	CASSVAGLETQYF
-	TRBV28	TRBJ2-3	CASGTSGRNLGDTQYF
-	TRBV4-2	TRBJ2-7	CASSPDGSYEQYF
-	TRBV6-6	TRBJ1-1	CASSYWGLNTEAFF
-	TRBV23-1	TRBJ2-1	CASSPPVQGSTYNEQFF
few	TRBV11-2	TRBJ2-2	CASSLQATGAGGFGELFF
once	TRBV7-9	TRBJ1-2	CASSLRGFGYGYTF
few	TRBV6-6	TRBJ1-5	CASSHPRGQPDQPQHF
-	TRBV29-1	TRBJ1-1	CSVVSFVGATEAFF
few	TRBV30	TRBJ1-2	CAWSRIQGAGGYTF
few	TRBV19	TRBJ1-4	CASSQGTRRVLSEKLFF
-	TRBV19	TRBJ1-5	CASSLRAGASQPQHF
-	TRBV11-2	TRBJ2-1	CASSLGGAKQFF
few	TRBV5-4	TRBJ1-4	CASSLGTASLGEKLFF
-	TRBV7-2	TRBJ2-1	CASSFGGASYNEQFF
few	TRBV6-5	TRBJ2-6	CASRPGAEGANVLTF
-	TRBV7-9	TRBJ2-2	CASSLLRGNTGELFF
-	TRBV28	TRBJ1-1	CASSPSPGSTEAFF
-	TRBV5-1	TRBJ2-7	CASSSLGAGAYEQYF
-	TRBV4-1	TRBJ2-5	CASSQDFGTSGVFQETQYF
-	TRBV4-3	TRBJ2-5	CASSQDSGGGETQYF
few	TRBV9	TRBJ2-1	CASSDPSGMTYNEQFF
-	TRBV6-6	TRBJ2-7	CASGYRDRVNEQYF
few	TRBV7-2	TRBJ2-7	CASSRTGGYEQYF
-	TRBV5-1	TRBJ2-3	CASSSQGATDTQYF
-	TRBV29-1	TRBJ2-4	CSVEKDRGRRNIQYF
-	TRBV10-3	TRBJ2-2	CAISEQGQGPGELFF
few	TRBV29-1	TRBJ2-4	CSVAGTQNIQYF
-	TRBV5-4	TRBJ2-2	CASSRGTATQGTGELFF
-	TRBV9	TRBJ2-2	CASSVARAASGELFF
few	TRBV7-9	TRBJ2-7	CASSPDRGRQYF
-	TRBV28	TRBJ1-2	CASSLGGNYGYTF
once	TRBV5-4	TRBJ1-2	CASSLVPDSPYGYTF
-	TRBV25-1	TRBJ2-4	CASSSLGAGENIQYF
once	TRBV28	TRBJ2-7	CASSPPLPRSYEQYF
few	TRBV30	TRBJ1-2	CAWSVQPPRRGYTF
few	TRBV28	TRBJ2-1	CASSRILADNEQFF
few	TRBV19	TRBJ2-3	CASSTLQGGGYADTQYF
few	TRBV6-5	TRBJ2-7	CASSYGRETYEQYF
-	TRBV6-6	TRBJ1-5	CAASGGKQPQHF
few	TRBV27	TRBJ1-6	CASSLDRPYNSPLHF
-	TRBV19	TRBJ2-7	CASSQGFSEQYF
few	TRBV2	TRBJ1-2	CASSSQGRSYGYTF
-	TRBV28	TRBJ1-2	CASRPGIANYGYTF
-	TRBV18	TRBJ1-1	CASSPTENTEAFF
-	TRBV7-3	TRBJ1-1	CASSLFLESEAFF
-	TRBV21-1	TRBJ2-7	CASRPFWGVEQYF
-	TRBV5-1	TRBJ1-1	CASSHGQGTEAFF